This T cell receptor (beta chain) derives from a study of shared clonotypes between healthy human individuals. The protocol was immunoSEQ multiplex PCR, while the TCRdb copy is restricted to in-frame clones and leaves out a portion. The table shows about 2.1 million clones, with 93% occurring only once. The CDR3 loop spans 14 amino acids. Looked up from germline, CDR1 is SEHNR and CDR2 is FQNEAQ (reference sequence). The V and J ends lost 5 bases and 1 base respectively, with 8 bases between them. Positively selected for CCR7, the CD45RO-negative cells used as naive CD8 cells excluded terminally differentiated effector memory CD45RA+ cells.

The rearrangement uses TRBV7-9 and TRBJ2-2; possible D gene TRBD1, 6 bases. The sample taken for sequencing was naive CD8+ T cells from PBMCs. This TCR was sampled from a man between 18 and 29 years old in good health. Some clones in this sample may be carry-over from other donors' samples. The CDR3 is CASSNRENTGELFF. CDR3 DNA sequence: TGTGCCAGCAGCAACAGGGAGAACACCGGGGAGCTGTTTTTT.